This T cell receptor beta chain was identified during a study of blood T cell repertoires in COVID-19. Study details: Specimens from acute and convalescent COVID-19 originated in the United States, Italy and Spain. T cells, B-cell-depleted T cells, or PBMCs provided the cDNA or gDNA that served as material.

Authors' processing steps: Amplification of reference gene primers was used by the study to estimate nucleated cell counts. This table comes from immunoSEQ multiplex PCR, and its TCRdb copy is limited to in-frame clones, with some not included. V, J and clone size are those of that table, while D and trimming were read from the DNA. The data contain 250,000 to 300,000 clones, 80% to 90% of them seen just once; the ten biggest clones take up around 4.2%. The V end lost 6 bases, the J end lost 3 bases, and 7 bases lay between the germline ends. The CDR3 totals 11 residues. Germline lookup yields CDR1 DFQATT and CDR2 SNEGSKA (reference sequence).

The rearrangement uses TRBV20-1 and TRBJ2-3; TRBD2 is a possible D gene (5 bases). This clonotype was obtained from a man aged 55-75 years with acute or convalescent COVID-19. Sequencing was done on a sample of peripheral blood. CDR3 sequence: CSARVTDTQYF. CDR3 nucleotide sequence: TGCAGTGCGCGGGTAACAGATACGCAGTATTTT.